This T cell receptor beta chain was captured in a study of blood T cell repertoires in COVID-19. The protocol was immunoSEQ multiplex PCR, while the TCRdb copy is restricted to in-frame clones and leaves out a portion. The data show hundreds of thousands of clones, 83% seen once. Specimen: PBMCs or T cells enriched from blood (not recorded which). The clonotype originates from a woman between 40 and 55 years old who had been exposed to COVID-19.

CDR3: CASSPRRDEKLFF. CDR3 DNA sequence: TGTGCCAGTAGTCCCCGGCGGGATGAAAAACTGTTTTTT. The chain carries TRBV19 and TRBJ1-4; D is unclear. The CDR3 length is 13 residues. V was pared by 5 bases and J by 6 bases, with 10 bases between. Germline-derived CDR1 and CDR2 are LNHDA and SQIVND (reference sequence).